The source of this TCR beta chain is a study of metastatic and nonmetastatic thyroid tumors (dated by TCRdb to the early 2020s). For the wider study: For patients with malignant and with benign thyroid disease, the researchers compared repertoires between peripheral blood samples and tumor or nodule tissue samples.

CDR1 KGHDR and CDR2 SFDVKD were looked up in the germline V gene. There are 16 amino acids in the CDR3, from cysteine to phenylalanine inclusive. Solely the CDR3 DNA is kept, with 48 bases framed from the first base. None of the patients had been given any treatment before thyroid surgery. Using T-cell receptor beta sequencing, the researchers looked back retrospectively at clinical samples from patients, gathered between about 2011 and 2019. Library method: PCR. Sequencer: Illumina HiSeq 4000. High-throughput sequencing was used to profile the TCR beta-chain CDR3 region of each patient. Under the source paper's analysis protocol: CDR3 differences across clinicopathological groups were used to build a classifier for discriminating distant-metastatic papillary thyroid cancer patients. To measure repertoire diversity the researchers used the Shannon index, while the Morisita-Horn index served to gauge how similar the tumor and blood repertoires were. The raw public reads went through TCRdb reprocessing: fastp at Q25, MiXCR clone calling, in-frame beta chains kept. V and J calls and clone size were set by TCRdb, not the authors. This sample has 39,000 or so clones in its table, and around a fifth of those were observed once. The top ten clonotypes cover about a sixth of the sample.

Overall study results and their limits: In both blood and tumor samples, TCR beta diversity was reported to be significantly higher in malignant tumors than in benign nodules.

As to this clone: It lacks a known antigen. Base qualities were left out, and no much larger clone turns up one base away.

Sequenced input: blood. The chain uses TRBV24-1 and TRBJ1-5; no D segment can be confidently identified. This sequence was found in a female donor with papillary thyroid cancer or a benign thyroid nodule (not recorded which). Some clones in this sample may be carry-over from other donors' samples. CDR3 protein: CSTPDQTGNPHQPQHF. The nucleotide sequence reads as follows: TGTTCTACCCCCGATCAGACCGGAAACCCCCATCAGCCCCAGCATTTT.